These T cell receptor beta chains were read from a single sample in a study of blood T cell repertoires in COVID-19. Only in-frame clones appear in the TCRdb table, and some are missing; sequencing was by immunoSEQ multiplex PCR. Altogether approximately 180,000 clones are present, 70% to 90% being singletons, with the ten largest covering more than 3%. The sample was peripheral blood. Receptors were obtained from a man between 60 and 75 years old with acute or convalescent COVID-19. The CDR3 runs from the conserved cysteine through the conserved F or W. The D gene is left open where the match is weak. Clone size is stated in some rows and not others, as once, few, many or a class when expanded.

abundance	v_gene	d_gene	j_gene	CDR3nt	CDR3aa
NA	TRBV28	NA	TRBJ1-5	TGTGCCAGCATCGACAGTGGCAATCAGCCCCAGCATTTT	CASIDSGNQPQHF
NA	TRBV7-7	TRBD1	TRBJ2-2	TGTGCTAGCAGCCAAGGACAGGGTGCGTTCGGGGAGCTGTTTTTT	CASSQGQGAFGELFF
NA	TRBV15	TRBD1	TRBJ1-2	TGTGCCACCAGCGACCGGGGACAGCACTATGGCTACACCTTC	CATSDRGQHYGYTF
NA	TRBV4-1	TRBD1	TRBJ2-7	TGCGCCAGCAGCCTCACCGGGACAGGAGGTTACGAGCAGTACTTC	CASSLTGTGGYEQYF
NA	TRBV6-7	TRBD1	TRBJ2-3	TGTGCCAGCAGTAGGGGACAGGGGGCCTCAGATACGCAGTATTTT	CASSRGQGASDTQYF
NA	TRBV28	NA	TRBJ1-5	TGTGCCAGCACGCGAGGGGGTTCGAGCAATCAGCCCCAGCATTTT	CASTRGGSSNQPQHF
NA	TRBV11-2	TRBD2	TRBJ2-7	TGTGCCAGCAGCTTAACTAGCGCCTTCCCCTACGAGCAGTACTTC	CASSLTSAFPYEQYF
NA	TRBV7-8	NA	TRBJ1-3	TGTGCCAGCAGCACTGATCGCGGGCGGGTAGGAAACACCATATATTTT	CASSTDRGRVGNTIYF
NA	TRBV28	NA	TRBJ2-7	TGTGCCAGCAGTACCCTAGACGAGCAGTACTTC	CASSTLDEQYF
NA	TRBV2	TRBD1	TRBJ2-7	TGTGCCAGCAGTTACACAGGGGGCACGTACGAGCAGTACTTC	CASSYTGGTYEQYF
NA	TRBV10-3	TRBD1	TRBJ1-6	TGTGCCATCCCGGGACAGGGGGACTCCTATAATTCACCCCTCCACTTT	CAIPGQGDSYNSPLHF
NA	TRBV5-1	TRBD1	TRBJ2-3	TGCGCCAGCAGCTTGGCGACAGGGATCACAGATACGCAGTATTTT	CASSLATGITDTQYF
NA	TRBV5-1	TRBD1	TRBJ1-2	TGCGCCAGCAGCTCTGGGACAGGGGGGATTAACTATGGCTACACCTTC	CASSSGTGGINYGYTF
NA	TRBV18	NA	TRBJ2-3	TGTGCCAGCTCACCCCTCGCCACAGGGGATACGCAGTATTTT	CASSPLATGDTQYF
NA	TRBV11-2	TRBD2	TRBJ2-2	TGTGCCAGCAACACCGGGACTAGGTCTAGGGAGCTGTTTTTT	CASNTGTRSRELFF
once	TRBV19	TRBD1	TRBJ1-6	TGTGCCAGTAGTATAACGGATCCGGGACAGGAAAATTCACCCCTCCACTTT	CASSITDPGQENSPLHF
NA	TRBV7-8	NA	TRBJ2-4	TGTGCCAGCAGCTTAGAGTACAGGGAAAACATTCAGTACTTC	CASSLEYRENIQYF
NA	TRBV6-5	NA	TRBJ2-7	TGTGCCAGCAGTTCCGGGGGACCGAACAGAAAGCAGTACTTC	CASSSGGPNRKQYF
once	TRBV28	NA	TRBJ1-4	TGTGCCAGCAGGCTCACAGGGTTGGGCACTAATGAAAAACTGTTTTTT	CASRLTGLGTNEKLFF
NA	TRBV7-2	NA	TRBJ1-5	TGTGCCAGCAGCTTAGATACAGACAGCAATCAGCCCCAGCATTTT	CASSLDTDSNQPQHF
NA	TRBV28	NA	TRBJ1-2	TGTGCCAGCAGTTTAGGCGGCCCAATTTATGGCTACACCTTC	CASSLGGPIYGYTF
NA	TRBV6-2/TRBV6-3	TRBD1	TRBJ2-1	TGTGCCAGCAGTTACGAGGGACAGGGGCCCAATGAGCAGTTCTTC	CASSYEGQGPNEQFF
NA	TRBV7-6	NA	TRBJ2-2	TGTGCCAGCAGCACCCCCCAGGGGAACACCGGGGAGCTGTTTTTT	CASSTPQGNTGELFF
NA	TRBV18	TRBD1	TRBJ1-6	TGTGCCAGCTCACCAGGGTCCAGGGGGTCGGGGTCACCCCTCCACTTT	CASSPGSRGSGSPLHF
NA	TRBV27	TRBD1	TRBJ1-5	TGTGCCAGCAGTTTACGGGGACAGTATGAGCCCCAGCATTTT	CASSLRGQYEPQHF
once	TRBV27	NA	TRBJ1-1	TGTGCCAGCAGTACAGCGAACACTGAAGCTTTCTTT	CASSTANTEAFF
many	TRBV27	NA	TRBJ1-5	TGTGCCAGCTGCGTGGAGGGGGGAGGGCAGCCCCAGCATTTT	CASCVEGGGQPQHF
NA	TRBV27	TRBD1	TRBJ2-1	TGTGCCAGCAGTTTAGGGCAGGGGGTTAGCAATGAGCAGTTCTTC	CASSLGQGVSNEQFF
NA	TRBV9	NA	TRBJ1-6	TGTGCCAGCAGCCCGGCCTGGGGGGATTCACCCCTCCACTTT	CASSPAWGDSPLHF
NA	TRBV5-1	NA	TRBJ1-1	TGCGCCAGCAGCTTGGTGGCCACCAAGGAGACTGAAGCTTTCTTT	CASSLVATKETEAFF
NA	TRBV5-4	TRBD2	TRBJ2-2	TGTGCCAGCAGCTTGAGGATGGGACTAGCGGGAGGAGTCACCGGGGAGCTGTTTTTT	CASSLRMGLAGGVTGELFF
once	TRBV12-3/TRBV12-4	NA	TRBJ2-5	TGTGCCAGCAGTTTAGCGGGGGGAGCGGCCCAGTACTTC	CASSLAGGAAQYF
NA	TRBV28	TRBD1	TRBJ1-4	TGTGCCAGCAGTACCCGGACAGGGGGCGGGGTGGGTGAAAAACTGTTTTTT	CASSTRTGGGVGEKLFF
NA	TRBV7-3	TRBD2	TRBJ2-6	TGTGCCAGCAGCTTAACGCCCCCTCTAGCGGGGTCCTTCTCTGGGGCCAACGTCCTGACTTTC	CASSLTPPLAGSFSGANVLTF
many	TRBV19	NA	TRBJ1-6	TGTGCCAGTAGTCCCGTTCTGAGTTCACCCCTCCACTTT	CASSPVLSSPLHF
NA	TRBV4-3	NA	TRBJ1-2	TGCGCCAGCAGCCAAGATCGGGACATTCGGTCCAACTATGGCTACACCTTC	CASSQDRDIRSNYGYTF
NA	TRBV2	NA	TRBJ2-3	TGTGCCAGCAGTGATTTAGCAGATACGCAGTATTTT	CASSDLADTQYF
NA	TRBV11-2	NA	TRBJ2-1	TGTGCCAGCAGCTTAGGCGGGAAGCGGGTGTACAATGAGCAGTTCTTC	CASSLGGKRVYNEQFF
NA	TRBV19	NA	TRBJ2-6	TGTGCCAGTAGGCGGGACGGAGAGTCTTTTTACTCTGGGGCCAACGTCCTGACTTTC	CASRRDGESFYSGANVLTF
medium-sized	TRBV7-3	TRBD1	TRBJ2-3	TGTGCCAGCAGCACAGGGGGCAATGTAGATACGCAGTATTTT	CASSTGGNVDTQYF
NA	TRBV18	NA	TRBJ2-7	TGTGCCAGCTCAACTCAGGGGTACGAGCAGTACTTC	CASSTQGYEQYF
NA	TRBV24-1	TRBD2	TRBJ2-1	TGTGCCACCAGTGATTCAGTAGCGGGAGGGCCAAGGACCTACAATGAGCAGTTCTTC	CATSDSVAGGPRTYNEQFF
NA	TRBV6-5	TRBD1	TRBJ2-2	TGTGCCAGCAGGGGACAGCTCAACACCGGGGAGCTGTTTTTT	CASRGQLNTGELFF
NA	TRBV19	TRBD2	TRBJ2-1	TGTGCCAGTAGTATTCCTAACGCGTTGGGGTTAGCGGGGTATTACAATGAGCAGTTCTTC	CASSIPNALGLAGYYNEQFF
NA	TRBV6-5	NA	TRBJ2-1	TGTGCCAGCACCGAGGGACAGACTAGGTATGAGCAGTTCTTC	CASTEGQTRYEQFF
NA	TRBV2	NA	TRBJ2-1	TGTGCCAGCAGTCGAGATCAGGGGGGCCTGGGCAATGAGCAGTTCTTC	CASSRDQGGLGNEQFF
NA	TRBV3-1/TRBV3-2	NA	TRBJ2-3	TGTGCCAGCAGCCAAGTTTCTAATTCAGGGGATGATACGCAGTATTTT	CASSQVSNSGDDTQYF
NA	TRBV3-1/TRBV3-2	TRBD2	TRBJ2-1	TGTGCCAGCAGCCAAGAGTGGACGGCTAGCGGGAGGCGTCGGGATGAGCAGTTCTTC	CASSQEWTASGRRRDEQFF
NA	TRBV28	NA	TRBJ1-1	TGTGCCATCCAATCAAAGGGGGAAGCTTTCTTT	CAIQSKGEAFF
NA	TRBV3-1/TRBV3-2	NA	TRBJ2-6	TGTGCCAGCATCCTCAGCGGCGTCCGAAGCTCTGGGGCCAACGTCCTGACTTTC	CASILSGVRSSGANVLTF
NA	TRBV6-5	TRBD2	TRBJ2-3	TGTGCCAGCAGTTACCGGGGACTAGCGAATACAGATACGCAGTATTTT	CASSYRGLANTDTQYF
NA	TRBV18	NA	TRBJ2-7	TGTGCCAGCTCACGGGTAGCCGGGAGCTCCTACGAGCAGTACTTC	CASSRVAGSSYEQYF
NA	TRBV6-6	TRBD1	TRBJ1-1	TGTGCCAGCAGTCCAACGGCCGACAGGGCAGCTTTCTTT	CASSPTADRAAFF
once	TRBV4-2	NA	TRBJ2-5	TGTGCCAGCAGCTCGCGGGCGAAACAAGAGACCCAGTACTTC	CASSSRAKQETQYF
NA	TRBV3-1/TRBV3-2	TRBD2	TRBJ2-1	TGTGCCAGCAGCCCTCGACCTAGCGGGGCCTACAATGAGCAGTTCTTC	CASSPRPSGAYNEQFF